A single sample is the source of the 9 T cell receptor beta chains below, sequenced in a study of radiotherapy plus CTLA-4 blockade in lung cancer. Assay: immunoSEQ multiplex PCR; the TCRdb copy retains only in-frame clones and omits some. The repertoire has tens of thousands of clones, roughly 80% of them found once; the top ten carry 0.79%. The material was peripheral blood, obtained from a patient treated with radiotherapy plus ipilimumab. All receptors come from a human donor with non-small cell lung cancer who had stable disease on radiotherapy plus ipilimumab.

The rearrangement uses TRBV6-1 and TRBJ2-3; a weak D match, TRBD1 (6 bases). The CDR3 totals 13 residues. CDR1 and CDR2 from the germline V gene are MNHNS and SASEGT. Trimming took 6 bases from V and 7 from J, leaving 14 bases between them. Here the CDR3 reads CASRDVGGHTQYF. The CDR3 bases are TGTGCCAGCAGAGACGTAGGGGGACATACGCAGTATTTT.

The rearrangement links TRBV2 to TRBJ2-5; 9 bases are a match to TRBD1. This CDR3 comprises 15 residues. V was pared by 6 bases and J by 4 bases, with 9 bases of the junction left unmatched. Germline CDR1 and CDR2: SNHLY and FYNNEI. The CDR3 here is CASSPGQGLRETQYF. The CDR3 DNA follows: TGTGCCAGCAGCCCGGGACAGGGTTTGAGAGAGACCCAGTACTTC. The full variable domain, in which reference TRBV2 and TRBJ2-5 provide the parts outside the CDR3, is EPEVTQTPSHQVTQMGQEVILRCVPISNHLYFYWYRQILGQKVEFLVSFYNNEISEKSEIFDDQFSVERPDGSNFTLKIRSTKLEDSAMYFCASSPGQGLRETQYFGPGTRLLVL.

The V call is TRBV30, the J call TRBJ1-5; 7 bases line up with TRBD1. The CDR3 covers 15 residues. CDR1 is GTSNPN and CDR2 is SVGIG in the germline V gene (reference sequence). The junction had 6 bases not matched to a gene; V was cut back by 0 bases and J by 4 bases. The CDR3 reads CAWSVQTGVNQPQHF. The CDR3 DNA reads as TGTGCCTGGAGTGTTCAAACAGGGGTAAATCAGCCCCAGCATTTT.

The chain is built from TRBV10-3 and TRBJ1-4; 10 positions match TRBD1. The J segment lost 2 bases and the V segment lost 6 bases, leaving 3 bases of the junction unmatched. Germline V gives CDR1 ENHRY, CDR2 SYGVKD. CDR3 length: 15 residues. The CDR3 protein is CAIRKDRGTNEKLFF. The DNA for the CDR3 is TGTGCCATCAGAAAGGACAGGGGGACTAATGAAAAACTGTTTTTT.

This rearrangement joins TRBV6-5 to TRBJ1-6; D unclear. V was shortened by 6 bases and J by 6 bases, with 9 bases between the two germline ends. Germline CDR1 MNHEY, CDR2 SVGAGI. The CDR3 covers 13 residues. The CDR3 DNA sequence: TGTGCCAGCAGGGGCTCCATTAATTCACCCCTCCACTTT. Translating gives CASRGSINSPLHF.

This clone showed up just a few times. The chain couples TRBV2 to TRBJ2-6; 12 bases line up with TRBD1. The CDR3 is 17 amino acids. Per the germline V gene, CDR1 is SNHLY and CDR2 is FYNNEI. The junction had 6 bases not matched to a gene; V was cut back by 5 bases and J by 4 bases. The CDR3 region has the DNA TGTGCCAGCAGTACGGGACAGGGGGCGTTAGGGGCCAACGTCCTGACTTTC. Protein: CASSTGQGALGANVLTF.

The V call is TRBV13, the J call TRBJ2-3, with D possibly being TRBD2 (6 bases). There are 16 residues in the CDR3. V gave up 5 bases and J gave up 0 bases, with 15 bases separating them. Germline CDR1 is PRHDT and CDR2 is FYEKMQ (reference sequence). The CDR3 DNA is TGTGCCAGCAGCGTTTTAGCGGCGCCCAGCACAGATACGCAGTATTTT. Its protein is CASSVLAAPSTDTQYF.

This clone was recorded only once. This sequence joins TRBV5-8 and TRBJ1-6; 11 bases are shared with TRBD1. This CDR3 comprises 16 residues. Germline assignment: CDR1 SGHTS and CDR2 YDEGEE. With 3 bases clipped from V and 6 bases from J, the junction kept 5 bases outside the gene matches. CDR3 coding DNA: TGTGCCAGCAGCTCGTTCGGGACAGGGGGTAATTCACCCCTCCACTTT. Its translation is CASSSFGTGGNSPLHF.

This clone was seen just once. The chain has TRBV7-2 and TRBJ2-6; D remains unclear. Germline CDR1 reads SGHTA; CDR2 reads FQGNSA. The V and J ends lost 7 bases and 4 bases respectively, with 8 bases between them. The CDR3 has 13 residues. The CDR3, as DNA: TGTGCCAGCACTTCTTCCGGGGCCAACGTCCTGACTTTC. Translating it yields CASTSSGANVLTF.